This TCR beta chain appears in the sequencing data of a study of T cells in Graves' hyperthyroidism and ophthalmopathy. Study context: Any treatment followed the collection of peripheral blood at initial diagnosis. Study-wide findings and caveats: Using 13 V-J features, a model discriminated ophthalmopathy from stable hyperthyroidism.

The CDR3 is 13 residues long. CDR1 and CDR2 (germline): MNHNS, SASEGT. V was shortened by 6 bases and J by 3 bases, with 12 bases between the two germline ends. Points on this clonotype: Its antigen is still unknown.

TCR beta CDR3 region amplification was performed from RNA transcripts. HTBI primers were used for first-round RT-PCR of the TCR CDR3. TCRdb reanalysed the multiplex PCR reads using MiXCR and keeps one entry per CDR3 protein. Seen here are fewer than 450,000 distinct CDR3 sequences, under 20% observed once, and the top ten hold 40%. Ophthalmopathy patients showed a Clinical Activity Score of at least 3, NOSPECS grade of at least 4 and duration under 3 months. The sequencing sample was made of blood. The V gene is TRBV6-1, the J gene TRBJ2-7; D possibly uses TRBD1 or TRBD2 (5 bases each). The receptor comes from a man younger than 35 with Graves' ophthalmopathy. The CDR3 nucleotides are TGTGCCAGCAGAGCCGGGACCCGCTACGAGCAGTACTTC. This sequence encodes CASRAGTRYEQYF.